These T cell receptor beta chains were read from a single sample in a study of blood T cell repertoires in COVID-19. Repertoires were generated with immunoSEQ multiplex PCR, while TCRdb's copy carries only in-frame clones and drops some. The sample records about 170,000 clones, less than 80% being singletons. The specimen sequenced was PBMCs or T cells enriched from blood (not recorded which). Receptors originate from a woman between 70 and 85 years old in a cohort exposed to, infected with or recovered from COVID-19 (not recorded which). Each CDR3 is given without its conserved first and last residue. Fields, in order: CDR3 protein, CDR3 length, D gene, J gene, V gene. A D gene is named only where the DNA matches it firmly.

CDR3: ASSSRTSGSHRYNEQF
length: 16
D: TRBD2
J: TRBJ2-1
V: TRBV5-4

CDR3: ASSQVGQGGEQY
length: 12
D: TRBD1
J: TRBJ2-7
V: TRBV3-1/TRBV3-2

CDR3: ASGATRFGELF
length: 11
D: NA
J: TRBJ2-2
V: TRBV7-9

CDR3: AINRGGLAGEDTQY
length: 14
D: TRBD2
J: TRBJ2-3
V: TRBV10-3

CDR3: ASRAAISNQPQH
length: 12
D: NA
J: TRBJ1-5
V: TRBV2

CDR3: ASSLKLQNSYNSPLH
length: 15
D: NA
J: TRBJ1-6
V: TRBV5-4

CDR3: ASSLAGQGRSPLH
length: 13
D: TRBD1
J: TRBJ1-6
V: TRBV5-1

CDR3: ASSFSSGSGVDTQY
length: 14
D: TRBD2
J: TRBJ2-3
V: TRBV28

CDR3: ASSVGLAGAYEQY
length: 13
D: TRBD2
J: TRBJ2-7
V: TRBV9

CDR3: ASSPSGREQF
length: 10
D: TRBD2
J: TRBJ2-1
V: TRBV5-4

CDR3: ASSGTGEAFLQHTNYGYT
length: 18
D: TRBD1
J: TRBJ1-2
V: TRBV18

CDR3: ASRGTGIGEQF
length: 11
D: NA
J: TRBJ2-1
V: TRBV2

CDR3: ASSLKRTEAF
length: 10
D: NA
J: TRBJ1-1
V: TRBV7-2

CDR3: ASSPAMILSYEQY
length: 13
D: NA
J: TRBJ2-7
V: TRBV7-2

CDR3: ASSAWTGSYNEQF
length: 13
D: TRBD1
J: TRBJ2-1
V: TRBV7-2

CDR3: ASSETGHGNQPQH
length: 13
D: TRBD1
J: TRBJ1-5
V: TRBV19

CDR3: ASSPASYNEQF
length: 11
D: NA
J: TRBJ2-1
V: TRBV6-5

CDR3: ASSPLSDTQY
length: 10
D: NA
J: TRBJ2-3
V: TRBV18

CDR3: ASSPYVGALYGYT
length: 13
D: NA
J: TRBJ1-2
V: TRBV18

CDR3: ASSTRGDTEAF
length: 11
D: NA
J: TRBJ1-1
V: TRBV6-5

CDR3: ASSPSLPSSGANVLT
length: 15
D: NA
J: TRBJ2-6
V: TRBV18

CDR3: ASSPRTGQGELF
length: 12
D: NA
J: TRBJ2-2
V: TRBV7-2

CDR3: ASSLQGDEQF
length: 10
D: NA
J: TRBJ2-1
V: TRBV11-2

CDR3: ASSAGTVSEQY
length: 11
D: TRBD1
J: TRBJ2-7
V: TRBV18

CDR3: ASSQDRGEAF
length: 10
D: TRBD1
J: TRBJ1-1
V: TRBV3-1/TRBV3-2

CDR3: ASSQRTGRGAGANVLT
length: 16
D: NA
J: TRBJ2-6
V: TRBV6-6

CDR3: ASSEDSNYGYT
length: 11
D: NA
J: TRBJ1-2
V: TRBV6-1

CDR3: ASVSRETPYEQY
length: 12
D: NA
J: TRBJ2-7
V: TRBV7-9

CDR3: ASGPVSVQGIGTEAF
length: 15
D: NA
J: TRBJ1-1
V: TRBV12-5

CDR3: ASSPSFGLAGVGEQF
length: 15
D: TRBD2
J: TRBJ2-1
V: TRBV2

CDR3: ASRSGDGGYGYT
length: 12
D: NA
J: TRBJ1-2
V: TRBV28

CDR3: AISPGQAFNQPQH
length: 13
D: TRBD1
J: TRBJ1-5
V: TRBV10-3

CDR3: ASRWTADSNQPQH
length: 13
D: NA
J: TRBJ1-5
V: TRBV6-5

CDR3: ASSLWGADTQY
length: 11
D: NA
J: TRBJ2-3
V: TRBV7-9